Given below is one T cell receptor beta chain in context. As yet, its antigen is unknown. The PCR used 60 Vbeta and 13 Jbeta primers. Method: immunoSEQ multiplex PCR; TCRdb's copy keeps in-frame clones and lacks some. The table has approximately 180,000 clones, under 80% seen once. The data were obtained in a study of cytomegalovirus exposure and HLA in healthy donors. Overall study results and limits: TCR beta V segments were, for the most part, productive about 87% or about 30% of the time in an earlier analysis.

Looked up from germline, CDR1 is LNHDA and CDR2 is SQIVND (reference sequence). V was cut by 2 bases and J by 4 bases, with 14 bases left in between. The CDR3 contains 15 residues. The V gene is TRBV19, the J gene TRBJ1-2; D uncertain. Sequenced: PBMCs. The clonotype originates from a human donor in good health. In DNA form, the CDR3 reads TGTGCCAGTAGTATACGGGGAAGCGCGCTCTATGGCTACACCTTC. The encoded protein is CASSIRGSALYGYTF.